This T cell receptor (beta chain) was found in a study of spatial heterogeneity in lung cancer. This clonotype was counted at least ten times. Its antigen is not known. In TCRdb, the 5' RACE reads were re-called with MiXCR into one record per CDR3 protein. The sample shows about 48,000 distinct CDR3 sequences, about 5.8% of them seen only once. Specified time point: sample taken at primary tumor resection. Donation came from some 73 patients with untreated early-stage non-small cell lung cancer. Study observations and caveats: Blood carried ubiquitous expanded tumor TCRs more at resection than follow-up.

CDR3 length equals 11 residues. Germline V CDR1 and CDR2: SNHLY, FYNNEI. V was trimmed by 4 bases and J by 6 bases, leaving 7 bases between them. V gene TRBV2 combines with J gene TRBJ2-7; D is undetermined. The sequencing used PBMCs, collected at surgery. The source of this sequence is a male donor with early-stage non-small cell lung cancer. CDR3 nucleotides: TGTGCCAGCAGTGTTCCGTCCGAGCAGTACTTC. This encodes CASSVPSEQYF.